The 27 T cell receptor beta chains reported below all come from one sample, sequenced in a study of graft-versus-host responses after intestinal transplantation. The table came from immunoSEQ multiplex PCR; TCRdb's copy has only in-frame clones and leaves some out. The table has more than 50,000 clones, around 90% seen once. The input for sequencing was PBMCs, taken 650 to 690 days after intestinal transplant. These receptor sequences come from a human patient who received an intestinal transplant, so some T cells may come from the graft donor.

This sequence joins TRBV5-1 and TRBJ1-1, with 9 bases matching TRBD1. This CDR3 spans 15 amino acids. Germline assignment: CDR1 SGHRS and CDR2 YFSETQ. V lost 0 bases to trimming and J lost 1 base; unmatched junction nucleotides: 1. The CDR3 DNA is TGCGCCAGCAGCTTGGCGACAGGGGGGAACACTGAAGCTTTCTTT. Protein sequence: CASSLATGGNTEAFF. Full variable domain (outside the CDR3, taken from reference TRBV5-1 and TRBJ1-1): KAGVTQTPRYLIKTRGQQVTLSCSPISGHRSVSWYQQTPGQGLQFLFEYFSETQRNKGNFPGRFSGRQFSNSRSEMNVSTLELGDSALYLCASSLATGGNTEAFFGQGTRLTVV.

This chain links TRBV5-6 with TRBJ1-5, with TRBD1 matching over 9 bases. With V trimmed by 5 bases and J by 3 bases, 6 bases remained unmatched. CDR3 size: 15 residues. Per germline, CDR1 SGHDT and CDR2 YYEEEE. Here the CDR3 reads CASREWTGVNQPQHF. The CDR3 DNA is TGTGCCAGCAGAGAATGGACAGGGGTCAATCAGCCCCAGCATTTT.

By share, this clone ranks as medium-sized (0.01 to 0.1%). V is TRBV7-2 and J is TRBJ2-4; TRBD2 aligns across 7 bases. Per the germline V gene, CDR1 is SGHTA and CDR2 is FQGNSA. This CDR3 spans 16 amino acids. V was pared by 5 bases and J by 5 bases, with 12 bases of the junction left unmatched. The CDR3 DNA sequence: TGTGCCAGCAGCCCACGTCCGAGCGGGGCGGAAAACATTCAGTACTTC. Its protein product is CASSPRPSGAENIQYF.

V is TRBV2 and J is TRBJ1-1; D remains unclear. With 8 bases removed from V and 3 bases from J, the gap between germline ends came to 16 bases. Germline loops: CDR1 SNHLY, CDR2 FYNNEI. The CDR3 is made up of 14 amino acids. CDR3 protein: CASLGSDTHTEAFF. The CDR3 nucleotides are TGTGCCAGCTTAGGGTCTGACACGCACACTGAAGCTTTCTTT.

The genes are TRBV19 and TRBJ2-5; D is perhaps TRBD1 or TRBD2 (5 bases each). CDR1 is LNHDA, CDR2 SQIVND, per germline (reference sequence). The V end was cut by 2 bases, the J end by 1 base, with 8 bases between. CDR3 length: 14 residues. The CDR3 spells CASSIPGLQETQYF. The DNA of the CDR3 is TGTGCCAGTAGTATACCGGGGCTCCAAGAGACCCAGTACTTC.

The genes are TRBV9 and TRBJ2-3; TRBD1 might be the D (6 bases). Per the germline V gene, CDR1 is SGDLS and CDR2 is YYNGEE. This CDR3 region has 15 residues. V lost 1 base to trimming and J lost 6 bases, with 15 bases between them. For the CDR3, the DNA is TGTGCCAGCAGCGTAACTGCAAAGAGGGGGGATACGCAGTATTTT. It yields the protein CASSVTAKRGDTQYF.

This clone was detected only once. CDR3 coding DNA: TGTGCCAGCTCACCACCCAGGGAGAGGGAAAAACTGTTTTTT. It yields the protein CASSPPREREKLFF. J is TRBJ1-4 and V is TRBV18, with D possibly being TRBD1 (5 bases). The CDR3 extends over 14 amino acids. V was shortened by 0 bases and J by 8 bases, with 10 bases between the two germline ends. CDR1 and CDR2 from the germline V gene are KGHSH and LQKENI.

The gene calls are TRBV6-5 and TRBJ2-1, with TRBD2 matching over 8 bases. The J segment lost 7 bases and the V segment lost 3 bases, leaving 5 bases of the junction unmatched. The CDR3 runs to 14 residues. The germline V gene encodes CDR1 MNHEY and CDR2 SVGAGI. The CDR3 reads CASSYSGVNNEQFF. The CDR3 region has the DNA TGTGCCAGCAGTTATAGCGGGGTGAATAATGAGCAGTTCTTC.

This CDR3 reads CAWRRTVTYEQYF. The DNA of the CDR3 is TGTGCCTGGAGAAGGACAGTTACCTACGAGCAGTACTTC. V and J are TRBV30 and TRBJ2-7; D is possibly TRBD1 (6 bases). Germline CDR1 and CDR2: GTSNPN and SVGIG (reference sequence). CDR3 length: 13 amino acids. With 3 bases removed from V and 2 bases from J, the gap between germline ends came to 11 bases.

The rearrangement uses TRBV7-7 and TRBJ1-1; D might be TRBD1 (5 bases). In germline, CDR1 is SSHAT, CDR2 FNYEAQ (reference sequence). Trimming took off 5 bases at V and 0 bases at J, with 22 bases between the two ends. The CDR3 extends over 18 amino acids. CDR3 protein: CASSPLLGPDTVNTEAFF. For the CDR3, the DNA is TGTGCCAGCAGCCCACTGTTGGGGCCCGACACAGTGAACACTGAAGCTTTCTTT.

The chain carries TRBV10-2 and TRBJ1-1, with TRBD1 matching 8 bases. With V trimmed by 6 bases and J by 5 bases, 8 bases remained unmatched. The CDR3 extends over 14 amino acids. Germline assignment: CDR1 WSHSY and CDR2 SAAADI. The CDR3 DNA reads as TGCGCCAGCAGCCAAAACAGGGGGGTAACTGAAGCTTTCTTT. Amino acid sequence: CASSQNRGVTEAFF.

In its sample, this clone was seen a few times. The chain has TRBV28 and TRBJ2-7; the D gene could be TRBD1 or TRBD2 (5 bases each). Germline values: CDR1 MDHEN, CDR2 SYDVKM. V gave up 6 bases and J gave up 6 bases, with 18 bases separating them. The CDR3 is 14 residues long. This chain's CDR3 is CASSPTRGWSEQYF. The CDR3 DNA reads TGTGCCAGCAGCCCCACTAGGGGTTGGAGCGAGCAGTACTTC.

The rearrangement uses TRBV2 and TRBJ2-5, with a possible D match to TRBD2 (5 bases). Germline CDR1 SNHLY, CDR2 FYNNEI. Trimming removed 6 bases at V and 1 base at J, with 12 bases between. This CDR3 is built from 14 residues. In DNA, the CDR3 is TGTGCCAGCAGACTACAAGAGGGCCAAGAGACCCAGTACTTC. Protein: CASRLQEGQETQYF.

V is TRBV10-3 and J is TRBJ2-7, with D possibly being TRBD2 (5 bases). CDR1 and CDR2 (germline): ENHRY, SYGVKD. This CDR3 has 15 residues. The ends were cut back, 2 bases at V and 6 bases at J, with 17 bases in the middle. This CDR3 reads CAISERLGLRLEQYF. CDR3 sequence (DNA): TGTGCCATCAGTGAGCGATTAGGACTCCGCCTCGAGCAGTACTTC.

In DNA, the CDR3 is TGTGCCAGCAGCCATCGACGTAACAATGAGCAGTTCTTC. Its protein product is CASSHRRNNEQFF. The chain couples TRBV7-9 to TRBJ2-1; no reliable D call. Germline V gene data show CDR1 as SEHNR and CDR2 as FQNEAQ (reference sequence). V shed 5 bases and J shed 5 bases, with 10 bases lying between them. This CDR3 is built from 13 residues.

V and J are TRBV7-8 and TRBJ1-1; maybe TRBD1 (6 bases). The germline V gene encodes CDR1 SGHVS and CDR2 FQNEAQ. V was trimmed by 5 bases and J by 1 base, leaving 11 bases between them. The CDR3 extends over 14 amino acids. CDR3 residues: CASSRTGQNTEAFF. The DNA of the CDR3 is TGTGCCAGCAGCCGCACGGGACAGAACACTGAAGCTTTCTTT.

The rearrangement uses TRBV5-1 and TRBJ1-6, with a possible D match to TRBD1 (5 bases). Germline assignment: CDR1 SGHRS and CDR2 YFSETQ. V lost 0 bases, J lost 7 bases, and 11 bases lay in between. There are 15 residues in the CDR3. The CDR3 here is CASSLGPGSNSPLHF. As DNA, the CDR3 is TGCGCCAGCAGCTTGGGACCAGGGTCGAATTCACCCCTCCACTTT.

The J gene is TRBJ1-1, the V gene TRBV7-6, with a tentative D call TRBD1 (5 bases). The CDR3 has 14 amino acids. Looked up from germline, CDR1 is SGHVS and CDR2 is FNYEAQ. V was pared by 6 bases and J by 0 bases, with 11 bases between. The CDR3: CASRATEMNTEAFF. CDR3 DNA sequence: TGTGCCAGCAGAGCGACAGAAATGAACACTGAAGCTTTCTTT.

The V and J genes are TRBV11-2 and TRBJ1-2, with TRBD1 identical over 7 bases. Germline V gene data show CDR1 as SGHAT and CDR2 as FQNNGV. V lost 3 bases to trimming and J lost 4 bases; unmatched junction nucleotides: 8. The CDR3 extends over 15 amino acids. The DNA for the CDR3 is TGTGCCAGCAGCTTGGAAAGGGGGCAGGGCTATGGCTACACCTTC. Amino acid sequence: CASSLERGQGYGYTF.

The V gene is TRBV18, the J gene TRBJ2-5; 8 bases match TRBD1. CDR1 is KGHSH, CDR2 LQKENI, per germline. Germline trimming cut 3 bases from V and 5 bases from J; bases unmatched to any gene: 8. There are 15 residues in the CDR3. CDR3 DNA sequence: TGTGCCAGCTCACCTAGAGGACAGGGTGGGGAGACCCAGTACTTC. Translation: CASSPRGQGGETQYF.

CDR3 residues: CASSLGRTAPPYGYTF. The CDR3 coding sequence is TGTGCCAGCAGCTTAGGCCGCACAGCCCCACCCTATGGCTACACCTTC. The rearrangement links TRBV7-9 to TRBJ1-2; D remains unclear. Trimming removed 1 base from V and 4 bases from J, with 16 bases in between. The CDR3 spans 16 residues. Germline-derived CDR1 and CDR2 are SEHNR and FQNEAQ (reference sequence).

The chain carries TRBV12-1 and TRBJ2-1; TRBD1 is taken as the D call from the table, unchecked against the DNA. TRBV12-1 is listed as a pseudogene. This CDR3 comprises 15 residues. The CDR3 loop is CASSFAVSSYNEQFF. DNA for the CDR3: TGTGCCAGCAGCTTTGCAGTCAGCTCCTACAATGAGCAGTTCTTC.

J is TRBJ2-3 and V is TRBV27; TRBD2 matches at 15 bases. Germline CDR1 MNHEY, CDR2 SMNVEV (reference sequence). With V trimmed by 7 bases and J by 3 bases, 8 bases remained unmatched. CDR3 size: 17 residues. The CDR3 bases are TGTGCCAGCATGGGACTAGCGGGGGGCGGGACGACAGATACGCAGTATTTT. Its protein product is CASMGLAGGGTTDTQYF.

The DNA of the CDR3 is TGTGCCAGCAGCTTGGGGGAGTCAGGAAAACTGTTTTTT. This encodes CASSLGESGKLFF. The chain uses TRBV5-4 and TRBJ1-4; D gene unclear. Germline CDR1 reads SGHNT; CDR2 reads YYREEE (reference sequence). The CDR3 is 13 residues long. V dropped 0 bases and J dropped 10 bases, with 10 bases sitting between them.

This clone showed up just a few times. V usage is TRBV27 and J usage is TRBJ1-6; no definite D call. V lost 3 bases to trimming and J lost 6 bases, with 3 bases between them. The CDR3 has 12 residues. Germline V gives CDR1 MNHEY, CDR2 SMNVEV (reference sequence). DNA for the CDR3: TGTGCCAGCAGTTTTAGTAATTCACCCCTCCACTTT. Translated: CASSFSNSPLHF.

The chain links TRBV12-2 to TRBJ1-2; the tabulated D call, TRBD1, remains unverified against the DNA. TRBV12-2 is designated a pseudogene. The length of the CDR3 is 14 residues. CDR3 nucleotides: TGTGCAAGTCGCTGGGGACAGAGGGTGGAAGGCTACACCTTC. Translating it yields CASRWGQRVEGYTF.

This CDR3 reads CASSIALMRGRTLYEQYF. The CDR3 nucleotides are TGTGCCAGTAGTATAGCCCTCATGAGGGGCAGAACTCTCTACGAGCAGTACTTC. The rearrangement joins TRBV19 to TRBJ2-7; the D gene could be TRBD1 or TRBD2 (5 bases each). CDR3 length: 18 amino acids. Germline V lookup: CDR1 LNHDA, CDR2 SQIVND (reference sequence). Between the trimmed V and J ends, which lost 1 base and 3 bases, there was a span of 22 bases.